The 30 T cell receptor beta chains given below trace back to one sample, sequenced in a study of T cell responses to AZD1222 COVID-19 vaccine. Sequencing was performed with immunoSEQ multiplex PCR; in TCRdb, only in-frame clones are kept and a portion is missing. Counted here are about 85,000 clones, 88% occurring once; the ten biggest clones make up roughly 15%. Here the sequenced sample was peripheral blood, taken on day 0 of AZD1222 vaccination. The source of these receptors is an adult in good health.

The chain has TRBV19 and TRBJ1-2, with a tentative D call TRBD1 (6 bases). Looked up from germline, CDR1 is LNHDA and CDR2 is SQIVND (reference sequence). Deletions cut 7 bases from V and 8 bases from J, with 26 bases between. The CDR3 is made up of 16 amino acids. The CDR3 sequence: CASKSGETGTARGYTF. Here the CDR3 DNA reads TGTGCCAGTAAGTCGGGTGAAACAGGGACGGCGAGAGGCTACACCTTC.

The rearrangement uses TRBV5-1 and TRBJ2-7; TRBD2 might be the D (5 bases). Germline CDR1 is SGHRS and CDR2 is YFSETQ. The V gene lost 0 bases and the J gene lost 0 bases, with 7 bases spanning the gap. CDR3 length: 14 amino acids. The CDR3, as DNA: TGCGCCAGCAGCTTGGTTGGGAGCTCCTACGAGCAGTACTTC. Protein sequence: CASSLVGSSYEQYF.

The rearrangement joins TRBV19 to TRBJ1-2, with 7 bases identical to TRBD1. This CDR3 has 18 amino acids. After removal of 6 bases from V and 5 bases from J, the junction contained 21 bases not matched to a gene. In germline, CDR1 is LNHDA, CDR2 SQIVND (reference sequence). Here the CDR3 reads CASRGTDSDYGYPYGYTF. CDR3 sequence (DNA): TGTGCCAGTAGGGGGACAGACTCCGACTATGGCTACCCTTATGGCTACACCTTC. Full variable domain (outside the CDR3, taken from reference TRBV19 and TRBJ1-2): DGGITQSPKYLFRKEGQNVTLSCEQNLNHDAMYWYRQDPGQGLRLIYYSQIVNDFQKGDIAEGYSVSREKKESFPLTVTSAQKNPTAFYLCASRGTDSDYGYPYGYTFGSGTRLTVV.

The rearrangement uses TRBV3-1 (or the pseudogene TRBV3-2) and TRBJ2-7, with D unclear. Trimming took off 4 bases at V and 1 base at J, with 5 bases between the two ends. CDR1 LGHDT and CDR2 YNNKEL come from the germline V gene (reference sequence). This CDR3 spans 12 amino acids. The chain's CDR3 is CASSLRSYEQYF. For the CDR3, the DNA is TGTGCCAGCAGCCTACGTTCCTACGAGCAGTACTTC.

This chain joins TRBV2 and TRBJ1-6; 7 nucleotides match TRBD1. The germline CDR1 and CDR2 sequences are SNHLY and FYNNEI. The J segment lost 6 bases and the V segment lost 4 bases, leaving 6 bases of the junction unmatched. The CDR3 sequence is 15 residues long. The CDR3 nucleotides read TGTGCCAGCAGTGCCTATAGGGACAGTAATTCACCCCTCCACTTT. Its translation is CASSAYRDSNSPLHF.

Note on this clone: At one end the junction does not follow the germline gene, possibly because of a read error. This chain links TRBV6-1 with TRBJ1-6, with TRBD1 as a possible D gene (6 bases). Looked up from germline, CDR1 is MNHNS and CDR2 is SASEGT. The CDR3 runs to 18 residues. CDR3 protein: CASSEVTSGGSRNSPLHF. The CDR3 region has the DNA TGTGCCAGCAGCGAAGTTACTTCCGGGGGCTCACGTAATTCACCCCTCCACTTT.

CDR3 sequence reads: CASSEDPWGNQPQHF. CDR3 in DNA: TGTGCCAGCAGTGAAGACCCTTGGGGGAATCAGCCCCAGCATTTT. The chain carries TRBV6-1 and TRBJ1-5, with a tentative D call TRBD1 (5 bases). The CDR3 has 15 amino acids. V lost 1 base and J lost 4, with 11 bases in between. CDR1 is MNHNS and CDR2 is SASEGT in the germline V gene.

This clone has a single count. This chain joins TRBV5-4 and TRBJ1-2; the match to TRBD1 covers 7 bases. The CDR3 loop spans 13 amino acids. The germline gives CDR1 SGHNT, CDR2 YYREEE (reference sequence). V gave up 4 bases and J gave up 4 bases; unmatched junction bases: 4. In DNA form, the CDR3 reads TGTGCCAGCAGCGGGGGACAGAGCTATGGCTACACCTTC. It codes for CASSGGQSYGYTF. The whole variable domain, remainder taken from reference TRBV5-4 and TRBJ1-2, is ETGVTQSPTHLIKTRGQQVTLRCSSQSGHNTVSWYQQALGQGPQFIFQYYREEENGRGNFPPRFSGLQFPNYSSELNVNALELDDSALYLCASSGGQSYGYTFGSGTRLTVV.

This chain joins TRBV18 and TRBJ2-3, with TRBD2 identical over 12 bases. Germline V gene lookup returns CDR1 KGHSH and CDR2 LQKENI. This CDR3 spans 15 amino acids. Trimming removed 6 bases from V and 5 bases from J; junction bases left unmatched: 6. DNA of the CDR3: TGTGCCAGCTCCCGAGGACTAGCGGGATTAGATACGCAGTATTTT. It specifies CASSRGLAGLDTQYF.

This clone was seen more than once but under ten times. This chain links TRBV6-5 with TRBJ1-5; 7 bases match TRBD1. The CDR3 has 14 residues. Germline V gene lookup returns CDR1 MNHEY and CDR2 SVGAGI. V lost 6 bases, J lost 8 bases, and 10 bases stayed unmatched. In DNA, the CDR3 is TGTGCCAGCAGGGGAGGGACAGTCCAAGAGCCCCAGCATTTT. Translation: CASRGGTVQEPQHF.

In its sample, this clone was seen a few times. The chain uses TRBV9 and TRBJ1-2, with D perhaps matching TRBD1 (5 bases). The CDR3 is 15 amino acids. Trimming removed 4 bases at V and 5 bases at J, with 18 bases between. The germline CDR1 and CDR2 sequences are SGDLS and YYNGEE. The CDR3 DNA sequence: TGTGCCAGCAGCCCCCGGGCGGGGGGGTCATATGGCTACACCTTC. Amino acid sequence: CASSPRAGGSYGYTF.

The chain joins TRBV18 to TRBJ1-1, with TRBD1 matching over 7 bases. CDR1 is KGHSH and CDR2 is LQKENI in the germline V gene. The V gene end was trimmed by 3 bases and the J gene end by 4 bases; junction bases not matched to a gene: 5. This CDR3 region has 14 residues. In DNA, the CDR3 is TGTGCCAGCTCACCCTCCGCAGGGGGCACTGAAGCTTTCTTT. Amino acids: CASSPSAGGTEAFF.

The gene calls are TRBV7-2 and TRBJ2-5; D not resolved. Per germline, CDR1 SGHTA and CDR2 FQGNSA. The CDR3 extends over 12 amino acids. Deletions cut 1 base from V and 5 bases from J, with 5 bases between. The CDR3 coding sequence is TGTGCCAGCAGCTTAGATGTGGAGACCCAGTACTTC. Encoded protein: CASSLDVETQYF.

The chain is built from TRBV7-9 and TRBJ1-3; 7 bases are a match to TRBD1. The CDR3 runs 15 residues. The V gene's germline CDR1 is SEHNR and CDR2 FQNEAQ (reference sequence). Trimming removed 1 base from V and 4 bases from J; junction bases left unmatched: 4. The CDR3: CASSLGTGPGNTIYF. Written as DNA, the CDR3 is TGTGCCAGCAGCTTAGGGACAGGCCCGGGAAACACCATATATTTT.

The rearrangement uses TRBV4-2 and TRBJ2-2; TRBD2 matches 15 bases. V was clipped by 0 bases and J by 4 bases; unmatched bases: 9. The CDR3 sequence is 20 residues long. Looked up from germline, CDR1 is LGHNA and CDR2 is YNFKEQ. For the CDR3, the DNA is TGTGCCAGCAGCCAAGAATCAGGACTAGCGGGAGGGCCCGCCACCGGGGAGCTGTTTTTT. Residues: CASSQESGLAGGPATGELFF.

The CDR3 is CASSENTEAFF. The CDR3 DNA sequence: TGTGCCAGCAGTGAAAACACTGAAGCTTTCTTT. J is TRBJ1-1 and V is TRBV2; D is undetermined. Germline V gives CDR1 SNHLY, CDR2 FYNNEI. V lost 2 bases, J lost 2 bases, and 0 bases lay in between. The CDR3 sequence is 11 residues long. The entire variable domain, with the rest obtained from reference TRBV2 and TRBJ1-1, is as follows: EPEVTQTPSHQVTQMGQEVILRCVPISNHLYFYWYRQILGQKVEFLVSFYNNEISEKSEIFDDQFSVERPDGSNFTLKIRSTKLEDSAMYFCASSENTEAFFGQGTRLTVV.

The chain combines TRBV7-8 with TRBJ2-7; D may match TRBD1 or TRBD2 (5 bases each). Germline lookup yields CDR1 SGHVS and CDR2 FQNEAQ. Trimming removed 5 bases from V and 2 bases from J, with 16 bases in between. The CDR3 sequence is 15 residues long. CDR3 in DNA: TGTGCCAGCAGCCGAGGGGCGCCATCCACCTACGAGCAGTACTTC. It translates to CASSRGAPSTYEQYF.

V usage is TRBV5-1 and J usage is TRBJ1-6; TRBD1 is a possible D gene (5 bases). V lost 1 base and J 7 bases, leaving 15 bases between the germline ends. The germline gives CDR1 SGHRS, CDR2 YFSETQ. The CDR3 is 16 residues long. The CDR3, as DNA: TGCGCCAGCAGCTTGAAATATGGGGACTCCAATTCACCCCTCCACTTT. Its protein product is CASSLKYGDSNSPLHF.

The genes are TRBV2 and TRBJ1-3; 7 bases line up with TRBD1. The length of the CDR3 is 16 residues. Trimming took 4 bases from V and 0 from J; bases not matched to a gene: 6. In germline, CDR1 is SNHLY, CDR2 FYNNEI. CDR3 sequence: CASSVDRPTSGNTIYF. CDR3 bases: TGTGCCAGCAGTGTGGACAGGCCCACCTCTGGAAACACCATATATTTT.

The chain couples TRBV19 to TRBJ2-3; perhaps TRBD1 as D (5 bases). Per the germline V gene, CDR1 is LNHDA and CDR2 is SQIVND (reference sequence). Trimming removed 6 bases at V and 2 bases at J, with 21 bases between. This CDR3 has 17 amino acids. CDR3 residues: CASRNGRTTAITDTQYF. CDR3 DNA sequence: TGTGCCAGTAGAAACGGTCGGACAACGGCCATCACAGATACGCAGTATTTT.

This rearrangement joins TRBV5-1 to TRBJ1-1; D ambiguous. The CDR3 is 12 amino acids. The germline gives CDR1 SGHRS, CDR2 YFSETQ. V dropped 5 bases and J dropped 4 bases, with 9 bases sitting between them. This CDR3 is CASRREPTEAFF. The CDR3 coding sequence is TGCGCCAGCAGGAGGGAGCCCACTGAAGCTTTCTTT. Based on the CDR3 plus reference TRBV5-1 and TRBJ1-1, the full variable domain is KAGVTQTPRYLIKTRGQQVTLSCSPISGHRSVSWYQQTPGQGLQFLFEYFSETQRNKGNFPGRFSGRQFSNSRSEMNVSTLELGDSALYLCASRREPTEAFFGQGTRLTVV.

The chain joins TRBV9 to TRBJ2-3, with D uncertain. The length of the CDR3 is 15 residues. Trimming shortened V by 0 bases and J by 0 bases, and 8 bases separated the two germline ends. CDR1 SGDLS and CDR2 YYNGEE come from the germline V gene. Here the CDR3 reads CASSVVSVSTDTQYF. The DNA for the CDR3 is TGTGCCAGCAGCGTAGTGAGCGTAAGCACAGATACGCAGTATTTT.

The CDR3 reads CASSQGGRYTEAFF. The CDR3, as DNA: TGTGCCAGCAGCCAAGGGGGCAGGTACACTGAAGCTTTCTTT. The rearrangement uses TRBV3-1 (or the pseudogene TRBV3-2) and TRBJ1-1; possibly TRBD1 for D (5 bases). Trimming shortened V by 1 base and J by 3 bases, and 9 bases separated the two germline ends. The CDR3 is made up of 14 amino acids. The germline CDR1 and CDR2 sequences are LGHDT and YNNKEL (reference sequence).

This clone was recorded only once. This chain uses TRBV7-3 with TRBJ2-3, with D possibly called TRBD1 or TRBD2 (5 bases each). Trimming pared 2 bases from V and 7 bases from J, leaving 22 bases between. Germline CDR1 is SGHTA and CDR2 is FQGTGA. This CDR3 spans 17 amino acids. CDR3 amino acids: CASSLVPRDQAPNTQYF. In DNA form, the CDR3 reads TGTGCCAGCAGCTTAGTCCCCCGGGACCAGGCCCCTAATACGCAGTATTTT.

CDR3 in amino acids: CASSLVDSGELFF. For the CDR3, the DNA is TGCGCCAGCAGCTTGGTCGACTCCGGGGAGCTGTTTTTT. The J gene is TRBJ2-2, the V gene TRBV5-1; the D is unclear. CDR1 and CDR2 (germline): SGHRS, YFSETQ. This CDR3 region has 13 residues. The germline V and J ends were trimmed by 0 bases and 6 bases, with 6 bases remaining between them.

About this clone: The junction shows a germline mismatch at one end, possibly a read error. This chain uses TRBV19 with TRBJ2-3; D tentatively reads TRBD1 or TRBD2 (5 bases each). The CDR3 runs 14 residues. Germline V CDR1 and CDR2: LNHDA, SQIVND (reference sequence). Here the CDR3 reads CASSVGPSAARRNF. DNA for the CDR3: TGTGCCAGTAGTGTGGGACCTAGTGCAGCCCGGCGGAATTTT.

CDR3 bases: TGTGCCAGCAGTTCCTCGGACGAGCAGTACTTC. Residues: CASSSSDEQYF. The chain has TRBV12-3 or TRBV12-4 and TRBJ2-7, with D unclear. The CDR3 spans 11 residues. With 4 bases removed from V and 5 bases from J, the gap between germline ends came to 6 bases.

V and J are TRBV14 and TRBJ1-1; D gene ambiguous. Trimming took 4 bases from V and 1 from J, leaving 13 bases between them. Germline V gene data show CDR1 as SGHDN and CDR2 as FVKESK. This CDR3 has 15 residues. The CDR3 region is CASSPWPRENTEAFF. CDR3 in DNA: TGTGCCAGCAGCCCCTGGCCTAGGGAGAACACTGAAGCTTTCTTT.

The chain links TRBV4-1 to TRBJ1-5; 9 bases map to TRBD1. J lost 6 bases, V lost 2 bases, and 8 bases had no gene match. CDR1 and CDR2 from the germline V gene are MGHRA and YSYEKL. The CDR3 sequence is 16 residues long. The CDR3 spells CASSQWGQGVSQPQHF. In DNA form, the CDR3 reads TGCGCCAGCAGCCAATGGGGACAGGGTGTCTCTCAGCCCCAGCATTTT.

The CDR3, as DNA: TGCGCCAGCAGCCAAGATAGGACTCATATTAGCTCCTACAATGAGCAGTTCTTC. It encodes CASSQDRTHISSYNEQFF. The V call is TRBV4-1, the J call TRBJ2-1; possible D gene TRBD2, 5 bases. V was trimmed by 0 bases and J by 0 bases, leaving 15 bases between them. The length of the CDR3 is 18 residues. The germline gives CDR1 MGHRA, CDR2 YSYEKL.